This T cell receptor beta chain was identified in a study of shared clonotypes between healthy human individuals. On the study more broadly: Each donor contributed plates that comprised three CD4 naive, three CD4 memory, two CD8 naive and one CD8 memory. Study-level findings and limits: Rarefaction curves obtained for sorted subsets showed sequencing incomplete despite large depth. Researchers sampled blood only, noting tissue repertoires likely differ.

CD45RO-negative, CCR7-selected cells formed the naive CD8 fraction, which excluded terminally differentiated effector memory CD45RA+ cells. The assay was immunoSEQ multiplex PCR, and TCRdb's table has in-frame clones only and misses some. The sample shows about 680,000 clones, 92% of them seen only once. Comment on this clone: The antigen is undetermined.

This sequence was found in a man aged 30-40 years in good health. The sequenced sample was naive CD8+ T cells sorted from blood.

The CDR3 loop is CASSLKGQGVGEAFF. Here the CDR3 DNA reads TGCGCCAGCAGCTTGAAAGGACAGGGGGTAGGTGAAGCTTTCTTT. The chain joins TRBV5-1 to TRBJ1-1; 10 positions agree with TRBD1. The junction had 7 bases not matched to a gene; V was cut back by 1 base and J by 7 bases. The CDR3 consists of 15 residues. Germline V gene sequence: CDR1 SGHRS, CDR2 YFSETQ.